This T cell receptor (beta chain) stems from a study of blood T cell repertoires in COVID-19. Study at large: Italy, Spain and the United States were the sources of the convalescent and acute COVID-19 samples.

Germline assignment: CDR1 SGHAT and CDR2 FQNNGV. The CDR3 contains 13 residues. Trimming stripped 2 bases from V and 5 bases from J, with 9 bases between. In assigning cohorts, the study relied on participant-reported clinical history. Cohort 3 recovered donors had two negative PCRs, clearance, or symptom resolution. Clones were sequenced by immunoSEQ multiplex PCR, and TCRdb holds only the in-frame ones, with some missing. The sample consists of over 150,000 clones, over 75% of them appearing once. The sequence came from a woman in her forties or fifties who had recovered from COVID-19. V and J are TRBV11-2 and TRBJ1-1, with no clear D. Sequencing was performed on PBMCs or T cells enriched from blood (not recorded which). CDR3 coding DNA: TGTGCCAGCAGCTTACTGAGGTGGACTGAAGCTTTCTTT. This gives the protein CASSLLRWTEAFF.